This TCR beta chain was identified during a study of blood T cell repertoires in COVID-19 (dated by TCRdb to the early 2020s). Some background on the complete study: Samples covering the acute and convalescent phases of COVID-19 were provided by collaborators in the United States, Italy and Spain. The repertoires were released in a freely available public database meant as a resource for research on the immune response to SARS-CoV-2. Sample metadata almost always included a de-identified subject ID, COVID-19 status, age in years and sex. HLA class I and class II types, where available, came from metadata supplied by the sample provider rather than from assay-based typing. Deeply sampled blood TCRbeta repertoires from subjects exposed to, actively infected with, or recovered from COVID-19 were included in the dataset. Samples came from the ongoing ImmuneRACE study (first 160 participants) plus 1,254 subjects from 6 global collaborators. The prospective study material was composed of cDNA or gDNA derived from T cells, B-cell-depleted T cells, or PBMCs.

Participants in the prospective study were aged 18 to 89 years, lived in about two dozen United States geographic areas, and enrolled through a virtual design. In the prospective study, participants were assigned to cohorts based on the clinical history participants reported in a screening survey and a study questionnaire. Recovered participants in ImmuneRACE Cohort 3 were defined by two consecutive negative NP/OP PCR tests, clearance by a healthcare professional, or resolution of symptoms. Each participant in the prospective study had whole blood, serum and a nasopharyngeal or oropharyngeal swab collected by mobile phlebotomists. Over a 2-month period, participants in the prospective study had the option of providing additional blood draws and questionnaires. Blood samples from the prospective study were shipped frozen or at room temperature prior to DNA extraction. Overall results and qualifications from the work: The quantity of clinical and demographic metadata differed by source and by participant and was supplied without curation.

As for this clone: No antigen is known for it. One base away there is no much larger clone; base qualities are not given.

TCRbeta CDR3 regions were amplified from genomic DNA using the immunoSEQ Assay, a bias-controlled multiplex PCR. On the authors' methods: The number of nucleated cells in each sample was estimated by amplification of reference gene primers within the assay. To quantify the absolute abundance of each unique TCRbeta CDR3 rearrangement, sequence reads were collapsed and filtered. For each sample, productive Simpson clonality was calculated as the square root of Simpson's diversity index over productive rearrangements. In TCRdb, the immuneACCESS table is reduced to in-frame sequences with V and J assigned. These tables do not hold every clone; where another copy was compared, an unresolved V gene accounts for under half, and the others remain unexplained. That table furnishes V, J and clone size, whereas the DNA furnished D and trimming. The sample table lists 200,000 to 250,000 clones, 70% to 90% of them with a count of one. Roughly 10% of the sample belongs to the ten largest clones.

Relative to germline, V is 3 bases shorter and J is 7 bases shorter, with 9 bases between their ends. Per the germline V gene, LGHNA is the CDR1 and YNFKEQ is the CDR2. The CDR3 sequence holds 13 residues, the cysteine and phenylalanine included. The sequence is cut down to CDR3 DNA, 39 bases in frame from base 1. This clonotype was sampled from a man aged 25-40 years who had recovered from COVID-19. The receptor chain draws on TRBV4-2 and TRBJ1-4; the D segment could be TRBD1, given 6 matching bases. The specimen was PBMCs or T cells enriched from blood (not recorded which). The CDR3 region has the sequence CASSHRGGEKLFF. The DNA sequence is as follows: TGTGCCAGCAGCCATCGAGGGGGTGAAAAACTGTTTTTT.